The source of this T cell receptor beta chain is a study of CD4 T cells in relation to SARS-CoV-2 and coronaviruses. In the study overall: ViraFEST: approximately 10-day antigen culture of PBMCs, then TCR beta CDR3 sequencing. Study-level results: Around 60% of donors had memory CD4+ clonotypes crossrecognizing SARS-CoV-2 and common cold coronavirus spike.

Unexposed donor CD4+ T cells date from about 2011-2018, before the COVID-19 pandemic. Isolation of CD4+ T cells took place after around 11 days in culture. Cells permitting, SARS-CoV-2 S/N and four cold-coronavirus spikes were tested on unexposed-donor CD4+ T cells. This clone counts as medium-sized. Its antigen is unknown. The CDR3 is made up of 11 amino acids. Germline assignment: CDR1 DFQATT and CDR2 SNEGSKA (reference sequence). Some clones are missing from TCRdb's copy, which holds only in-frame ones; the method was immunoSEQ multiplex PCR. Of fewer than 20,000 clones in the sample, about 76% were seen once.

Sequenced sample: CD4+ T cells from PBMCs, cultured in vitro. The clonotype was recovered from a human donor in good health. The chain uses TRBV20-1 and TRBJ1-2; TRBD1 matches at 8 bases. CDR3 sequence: CSQTGADGYTF. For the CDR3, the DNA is TGCAGCCAGACAGGGGCTGATGGCTACACCTTC.